The following is a TCR beta chain sequence with its context. This table comes from immunoSEQ multiplex PCR, and its TCRdb copy is limited to in-frame clones, with some not included. The table lists about 480,000 clones, 70% to 90% of them singletons. The CDR3 is made up of 12 amino acids. The germline V gene has CDR1 GTSNPN and CDR2 SVGIG (reference sequence). The data stem from a study of Ad26.COV2.S vaccination and SARS-CoV-2 variants. For the study at large: It was the COV1001 Ad26.COV2.S trial arm that included the donor. Intramuscular Ad26.COV2.S doses were given once or twice, 56 days apart.

The treatment was: 19 received Ad26.COV2.S at low or high dose, single or two shots; 5 received placebo; per-sample allocation not given. The samples date from day 63 after the first vaccine or placebo injection. The individual, an adult aged 18-55 years, was a donor in Boston. An Ad26 vector was used to express Wuhan-strain SARS-CoV-2 spike as the vaccine. The material sequenced was peripheral blood, taken in a trial of Ad26.COV2.S vaccine versus placebo. The clonotype was recovered from a person aged 18-65 years who received the Ad26.COV2.S COVID-19 vaccine or a placebo. The genes are TRBV30 and TRBJ2-3, with a weak D call TRBD2 (5 bases). CDR3 nucleotides: TGTGCGCGGGCCCGCGCCACAGATACGCAGTATTTT. Translated, it gives CARARATDTQYF.